Following are 16 T cell receptor beta chains from one sample sequenced in a study of Ad26.COV2.S vaccination and SARS-CoV-2 variants. As for treatment: some 20 received Ad26.COV2.S at low or high dose, single or two shots; five or six received placebo; per-sample allocation not given. Collection of the samples took place on day 63 after the first injection of vaccine or placebo. Sequencing was performed with immunoSEQ multiplex PCR; in TCRdb, only in-frame clones are kept and a portion is missing. The repertoire holds over 450,000 clones, with 80% to 90% as singletons. Sequenced here: peripheral blood, sampled in a trial of Ad26.COV2.S vaccine versus placebo. The receptors shown here come from a person aged 18-60 years who received the Ad26.COV2.S COVID-19 vaccine or a placebo.

The rearrangement links TRBV25-1 to TRBJ1-6; unclear D gene. CDR3 length: 13 residues. Trimming shortened V by 2 bases and J by 7 bases, and 6 bases separated the two germline ends. CDR1 is MGHDK and CDR2 is SYGVNS in the germline V gene. Written as DNA, the CDR3 is TGTGCCAGCAGTGAAACCCCCAATTCACCCCTCCACTTT. Protein sequence: CASSETPNSPLHF.

The chain links TRBV2 to TRBJ1-1, with D tentatively TRBD1 (5 bases). Trimming cost V 6 bases and J 6 bases, with 20 bases left between them. Germline V gene data show CDR1 as SNHLY and CDR2 as FYNNEI. The CDR3 sequence is 15 residues long. The CDR3 sequence: CASSYSAGQGAEAFF. CDR3 DNA sequence: TGTGCCAGCAGCTACAGCGCAGGGCAAGGGGCTGAAGCTTTCTTT.

CDR3: CSVWTASYNEQFF. The CDR3, as DNA: TGCAGCGTTTGGACAGCCTCCTACAATGAGCAGTTCTTC. The J gene is TRBJ2-1, the V gene TRBV29-1; TRBD1 is a possible D gene (6 bases). Germline V lookup: CDR1 SQVTM, CDR2 ANQGSEA. Deletions cut 5 bases from V and 0 bases from J, with 8 bases between. The CDR3 runs 13 residues.

The J gene is TRBJ1-6, the V gene TRBV15; D uncertain. The CDR3 is made up of 14 amino acids. V was cut by 0 bases and J by 10 bases, with 10 bases left in between. Germline V gene data show CDR1 as LNHNV and CDR2 as YYDKDF (reference sequence). Here the CDR3 reads CATSRDSGGSPLHF. The DNA of the CDR3 is TGTGCCACCAGCAGAGATTCGGGCGGGTCACCCCTCCACTTT.

This clone appeared a single time. The CDR3 coding sequence is TGTGCCAGCAGCCAAGGCGGTTTTGCACCCGGGGAGCTGTTTTTT. It yields the protein CASSQGGFAPGELFF. This chain uses TRBV4-2 with TRBJ2-2; D gene unclear. The germline V gene encodes CDR1 LGHNA and CDR2 YNFKEQ. The CDR3 sequence is 15 residues long. The V end was cut by 1 base, the J end by 6 bases, with 12 bases between.

This sequence joins TRBV6-5 and TRBJ1-1, with D possibly TRBD1 on 5 matching bases. The V and J ends lost 6 bases and 6 bases respectively, with 11 bases between them. CDR3 size: 12 residues. Germline loops: CDR1 MNHEY, CDR2 SVGAGI. CDR3 loop: CASRLGGAEAFF. In DNA form, the CDR3 reads TGTGCCAGCAGACTAGGAGGGGCTGAAGCTTTCTTT.

The chain joins TRBV6-1 to TRBJ1-1; 7 nucleotides line up with TRBD1. The CDR3 extends over 15 amino acids. The germline V gene encodes CDR1 MNHNS and CDR2 SASEGT. Trimming removed 2 bases from V and 1 base from J; junction bases left unmatched: 4. CDR3 in DNA: TGTGCCAGCAGTGAACGACAGGGAGGGAACACTGAAGCTTTCTTT. It yields the protein CASSERQGGNTEAFF.

V gene TRBV5-1 combines with J gene TRBJ2-1, with D unresolved. V lost 4 bases and J lost 4, with 18 bases in between. This CDR3 has 16 residues. Germline V CDR1 and CDR2: SGHRS, YFSETQ. CDR3 residues: CASSRDEAANYNEQFF. The CDR3 coding sequence is TGCGCCAGCAGCAGGGATGAGGCAGCGAATTACAATGAGCAGTTCTTC.

J is TRBJ1-1 and V is TRBV5-1; possible D gene TRBD1, 5 bases. V was cut by 3 bases and J by 4 bases, with 16 bases left in between. The CDR3 spans 15 residues. Germline CDR1 SGHRS, CDR2 YFSETQ. The DNA for the CDR3 is TGCGCCAGCAGCTCACTCAACGCGGGGGGCACTGAAGCTTTCTTT. Translated: CASSSLNAGGTEAFF. Drawing the rest from reference TRBV5-1 and TRBJ1-1, the complete variable domain is KAGVTQTPRYLIKTRGQQVTLSCSPISGHRSVSWYQQTPGQGLQFLFEYFSETQRNKGNFPGRFSGRQFSNSRSEMNVSTLELGDSALYLCASSSLNAGGTEAFFGQGTRLTVV.

This clone was observed a single time. This rearrangement joins TRBV5-1 to TRBJ2-3, with TRBD2 identical over 7 bases. Losses at the gene ends were 1 base for V and 3 bases for J; bases not matched to a gene: 5. Germline values: CDR1 SGHRS, CDR2 YFSETQ. The length of the CDR3 is 15 residues. The CDR3 DNA reads TGCGCCAGCAGCTTGCCCAGCGGGGAAACAGATACGCAGTATTTT. Translating gives CASSLPSGETDTQYF.

J is TRBJ1-1 and V is TRBV11-1; 7 bases are a match to TRBD1. Germline lookup yields CDR1 SGHAT and CDR2 FQDESV (reference sequence). The CDR3 loop spans 13 amino acids. Trimming cost V 4 bases and J 11 bases; bases outside gene matches: 10. The CDR3 sequence is CASSSPRQGLAFF. The CDR3 DNA reads TGTGCCAGCAGCTCCCCGAGACAGGGTTTGGCTTTCTTT.

The rearrangement joins TRBV5-1 to TRBJ1-1, with D perhaps matching TRBD1 (6 bases). The CDR3 has 17 residues. Trimming shortened V by 1 base and J by 1 base, and 17 bases separated the two germline ends. CDR1 is SGHRS and CDR2 is YFSETQ in the germline V gene. CDR3 sequence (DNA): TGCGCCAGCAGCTTGAGAAGGGGGATGGGTTCGAACACTGAAGCTTTCTTT. It specifies CASSLRRGMGSNTEAFF.

V gene TRBV28 combines with J gene TRBJ1-1; the D gene is possibly TRBD1 (5 bases). Trimming pared 5 bases from V and 3 bases from J, leaving 16 bases between. Germline V lookup: CDR1 MDHEN, CDR2 SYDVKM. There are 15 residues in the CDR3. CDR3 nucleotide sequence: TGTGCCAGCAGTCCCGGGACCGAACTCTACACTGAAGCTTTCTTT. Its protein product is CASSPGTELYTEAFF. The variable domain in full, completed from reference TRBV28 and TRBJ1-1, reads DVKVTQSSRYLVKRTGEKVFLECVQDMDHENMFWYRQDPGLGLRLIYFSYDVKMKEKGDIPEGYSVSREKKERFSLILESASTNQTSMYLCASSPGTELYTEAFFGQGTRLTVV.

The genes are TRBV15 and TRBJ1-4; the D is unclear. V was pared by 0 bases and J by 5 bases, with 10 bases between. The CDR3 is 15 residues long. The germline V gene has CDR1 LNHNV and CDR2 YYDKDF (reference sequence). In DNA form, the CDR3 reads TGTGCCACCAGCAGAGATCCAGGAAGCAATGAAAAACTGTTTTTT. Residues: CATSRDPGSNEKLFF.

CDR3 loop: CASSYSKAGGADTQYF. The CDR3 DNA is TGTGCCAGCAGTTACTCGAAGGCAGGGGGGGCAGATACGCAGTATTTT. This chain uses TRBV6-5 with TRBJ2-3; D could derive from TRBD1 or TRBD2 (7 bases each). CDR3 size: 16 residues. V was trimmed by 0 bases and J by 4 bases, leaving 14 bases between them. Looked up from germline, CDR1 is MNHEY and CDR2 is SVGAGI.

Details on this clone: The same CDR3 can be traced to other DNA sequences in this sample. V is TRBV18 and J is TRBJ1-4, with 8 bases fitting TRBD1. Trimming cost V 3 bases and J 5 bases; bases outside gene matches: 2. This CDR3 is 14 amino acids long. Germline values: CDR1 KGHSH, CDR2 LQKENI. For the CDR3, the DNA is TGTGCCAGCTCACCGGGACAGGCGAATGAAAAACTGTTTTTT. Translation: CASSPGQANEKLFF.